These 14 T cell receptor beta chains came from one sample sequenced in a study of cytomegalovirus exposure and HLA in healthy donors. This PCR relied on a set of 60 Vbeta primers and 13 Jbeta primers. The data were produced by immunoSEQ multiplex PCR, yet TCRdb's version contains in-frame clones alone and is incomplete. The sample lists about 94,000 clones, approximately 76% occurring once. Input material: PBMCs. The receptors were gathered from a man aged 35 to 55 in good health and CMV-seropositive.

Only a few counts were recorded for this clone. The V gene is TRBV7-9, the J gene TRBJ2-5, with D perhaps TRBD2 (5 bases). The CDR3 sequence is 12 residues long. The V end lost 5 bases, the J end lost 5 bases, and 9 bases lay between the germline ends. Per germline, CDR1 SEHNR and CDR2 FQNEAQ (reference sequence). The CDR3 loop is CASSVSGETQYF. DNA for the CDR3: TGTGCCAGCAGCGTATCGGGGGAGACCCAGTACTTC.

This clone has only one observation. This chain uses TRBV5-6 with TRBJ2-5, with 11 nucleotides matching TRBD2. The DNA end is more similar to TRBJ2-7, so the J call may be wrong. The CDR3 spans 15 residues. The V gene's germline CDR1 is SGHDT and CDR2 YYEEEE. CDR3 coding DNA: TGTGCCAGCAGCTTGGAACTAGCGGGGGACGACGAGCAGTACTTC. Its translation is CASSLELAGDDEQYF.

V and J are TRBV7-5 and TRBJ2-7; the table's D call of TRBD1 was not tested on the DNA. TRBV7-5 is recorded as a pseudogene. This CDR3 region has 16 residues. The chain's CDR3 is CARSVAGTVEGYEQYF. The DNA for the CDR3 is TGTGCCAGAAGCGTGGCCGGGACAGTGGAAGGTTACGAGCAGTACTTC.

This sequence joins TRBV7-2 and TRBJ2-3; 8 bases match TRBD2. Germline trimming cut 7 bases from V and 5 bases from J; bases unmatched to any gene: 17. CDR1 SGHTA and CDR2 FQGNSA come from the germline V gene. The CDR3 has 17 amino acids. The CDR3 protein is CASTPLRSGLGVDTQYF. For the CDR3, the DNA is TGTGCCAGCACCCCTCTCCGATCGGGACTAGGGGTAGATACGCAGTATTTT.

CDR3 sequence (DNA): TGTGCCAGCAGCTCCACCCCCAGGTCCTACAATGAGCAGTTCTTC. Translated, it gives CASSSTPRSYNEQFF. The chain uses TRBV11-2 and TRBJ2-1; D call uncertain. In germline, CDR1 is SGHAT, CDR2 FQNNGV. V lost 4 bases and J 1 base, leaving 11 bases between the germline ends. This CDR3 is 15 amino acids long.

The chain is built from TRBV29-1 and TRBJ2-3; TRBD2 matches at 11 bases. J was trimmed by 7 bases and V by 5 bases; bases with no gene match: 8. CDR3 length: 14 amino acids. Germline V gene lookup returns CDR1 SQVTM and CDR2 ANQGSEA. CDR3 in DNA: TGCAGCGTTCCCGGACTAGCGGGTGGGAATACGCAGTATTTT. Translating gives CSVPGLAGGNTQYF.

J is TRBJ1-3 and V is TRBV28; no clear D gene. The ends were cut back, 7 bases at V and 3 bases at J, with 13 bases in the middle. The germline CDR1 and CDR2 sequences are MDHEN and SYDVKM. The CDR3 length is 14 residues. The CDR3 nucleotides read TGTGCCAGCATTGGGGAGATTGGTGGAAACACCATATATTTT. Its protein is CASIGEIGGNTIYF. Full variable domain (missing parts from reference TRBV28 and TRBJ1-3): DVKVTQSSRYLVKRTGEKVFLECVQDMDHENMFWYRQDPGLGLRLIYFSYDVKMKEKGDIPEGYSVSREKKERFSLILESASTNQTSMYLCASIGEIGGNTIYFGEGSWLTVV.

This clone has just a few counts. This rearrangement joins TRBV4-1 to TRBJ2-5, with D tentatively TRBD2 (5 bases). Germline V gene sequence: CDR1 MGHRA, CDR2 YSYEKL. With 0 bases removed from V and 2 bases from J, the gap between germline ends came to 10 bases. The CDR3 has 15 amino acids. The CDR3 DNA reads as TGCGCCAGCAGCCAAGAAAGGACTCCTCAAGAGACCCAGTACTTC. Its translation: CASSQERTPQETQYF.

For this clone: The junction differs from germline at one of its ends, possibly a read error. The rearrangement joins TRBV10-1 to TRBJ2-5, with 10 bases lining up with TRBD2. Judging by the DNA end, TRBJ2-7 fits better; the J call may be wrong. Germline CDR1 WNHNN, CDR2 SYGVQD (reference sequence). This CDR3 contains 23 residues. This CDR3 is CASSGTKTPLWTSGGPRLDEQYF. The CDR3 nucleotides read TGTGCCAGCAGTGGGACAAAAACACCCCTATGGACTAGCGGAGGCCCGCGATTGGACGAGCAGTACTTC.

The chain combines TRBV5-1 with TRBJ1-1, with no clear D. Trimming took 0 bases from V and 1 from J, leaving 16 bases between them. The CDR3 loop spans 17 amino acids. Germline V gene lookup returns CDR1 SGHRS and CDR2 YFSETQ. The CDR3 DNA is TGCGCCAGCAGCTTGGCCGGAGGTGTCATGGCGAACACTGAAGCTTTCTTT. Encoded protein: CASSLAGGVMANTEAFF.

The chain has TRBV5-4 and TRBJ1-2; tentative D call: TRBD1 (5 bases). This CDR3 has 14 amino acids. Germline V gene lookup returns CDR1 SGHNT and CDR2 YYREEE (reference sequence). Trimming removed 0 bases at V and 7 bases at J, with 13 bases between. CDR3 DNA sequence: TGTGCCAGCAGCTTGGCCGGGGGGACCTCTGGCTACACCTTC. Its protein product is CASSLAGGTSGYTF.

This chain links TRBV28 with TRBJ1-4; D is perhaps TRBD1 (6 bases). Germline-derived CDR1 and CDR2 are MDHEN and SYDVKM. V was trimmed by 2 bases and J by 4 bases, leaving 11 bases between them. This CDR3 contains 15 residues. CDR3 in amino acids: CASSLGTHGNEKLFF. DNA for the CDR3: TGTGCCAGCAGTTTAGGGACACACGGTAATGAAAAACTGTTTTTT.

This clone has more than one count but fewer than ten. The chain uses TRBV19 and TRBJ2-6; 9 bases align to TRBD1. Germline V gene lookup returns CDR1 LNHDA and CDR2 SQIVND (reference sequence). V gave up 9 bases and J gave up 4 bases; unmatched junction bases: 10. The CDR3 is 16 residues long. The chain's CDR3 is CASCAGTGTGANVLTF. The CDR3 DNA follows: TGTGCCAGCTGTGCGGGGACAGGGACGGGGGCCAACGTCCTGACTTTC.

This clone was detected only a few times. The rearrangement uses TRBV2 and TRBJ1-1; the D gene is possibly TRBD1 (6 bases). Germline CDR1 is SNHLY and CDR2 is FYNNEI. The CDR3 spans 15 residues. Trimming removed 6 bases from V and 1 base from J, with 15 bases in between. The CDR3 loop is CASSFGGGQNTEAFF. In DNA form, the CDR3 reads TGTGCCAGCAGCTTCGGTGGGGGACAGAACACTGAAGCTTTCTTT.